This T cell receptor beta chain was observed in a study of blood T cells in healthy people across ages. A J-beta primer mix and a sample-barcoded 5' primer were used in a second PCR of roughly 7 to 12 cycles. MiXCR was run by TCRdb on the 5' RACE reads, yielding one entry per CDR3 protein. In the table there are approximately 1,000,000 distinct CDR3 sequences, 40% to 45% of which are singletons. This CDR3 contains 13 residues. CDR1 is MNHEY and CDR2 is SVGAGI in the germline V gene. V shed 6 bases and J shed 9 bases, with 15 bases lying between them. This TCR derives from a woman aged 60-75 years in good health. Sequencing was performed on blood. The rearrangement uses TRBV6-5 and TRBJ2-1; no firm D call. The CDR3 DNA is TGTGCCAGCAGCTCCCCCATCGACACTGAGCAGTTCTTC. Protein: CASSSPIDTEQFF.